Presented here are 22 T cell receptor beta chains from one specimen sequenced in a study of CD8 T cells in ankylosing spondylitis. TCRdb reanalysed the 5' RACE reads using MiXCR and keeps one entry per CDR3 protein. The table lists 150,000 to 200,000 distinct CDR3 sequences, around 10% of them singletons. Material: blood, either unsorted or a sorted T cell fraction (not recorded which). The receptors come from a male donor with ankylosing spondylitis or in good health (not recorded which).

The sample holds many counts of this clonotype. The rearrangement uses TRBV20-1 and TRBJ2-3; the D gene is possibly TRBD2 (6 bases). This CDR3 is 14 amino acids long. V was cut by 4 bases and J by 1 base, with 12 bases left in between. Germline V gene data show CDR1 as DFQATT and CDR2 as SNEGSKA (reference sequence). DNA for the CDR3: TGCAGTGCTAATCAGCGGGTAGGCACAGATACGCAGTATTTT. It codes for CSANQRVGTDTQYF.

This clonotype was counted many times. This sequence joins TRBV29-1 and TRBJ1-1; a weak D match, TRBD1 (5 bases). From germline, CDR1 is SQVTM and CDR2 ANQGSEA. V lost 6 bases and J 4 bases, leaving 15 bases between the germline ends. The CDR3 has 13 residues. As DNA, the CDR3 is TGCAGCGTAAACCGGGACGGACTCACTGAAGCTTTCTTT. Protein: CSVNRDGLTEAFF.

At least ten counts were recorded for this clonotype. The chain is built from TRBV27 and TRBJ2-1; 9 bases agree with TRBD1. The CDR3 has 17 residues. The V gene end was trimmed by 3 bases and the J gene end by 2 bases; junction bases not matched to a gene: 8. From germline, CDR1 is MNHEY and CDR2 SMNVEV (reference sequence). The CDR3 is CASSFARGQGTYNEQFF. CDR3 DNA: TGTGCCAGCAGTTTCGCAAGGGGACAGGGAACCTACAATGAGCAGTTCTTC.

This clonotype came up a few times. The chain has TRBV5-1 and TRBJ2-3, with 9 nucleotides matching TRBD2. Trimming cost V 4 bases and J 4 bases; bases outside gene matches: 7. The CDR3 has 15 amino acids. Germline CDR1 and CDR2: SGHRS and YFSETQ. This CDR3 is CASSISGGVADTQYF. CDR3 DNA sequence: TGCGCCAGCAGCATTAGCGGGGGCGTGGCAGATACGCAGTATTTT.

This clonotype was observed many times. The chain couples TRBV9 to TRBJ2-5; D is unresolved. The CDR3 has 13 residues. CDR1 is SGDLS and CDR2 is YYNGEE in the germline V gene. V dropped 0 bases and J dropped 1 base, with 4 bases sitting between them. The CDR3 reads CASSVEGQETQYF. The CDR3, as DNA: TGTGCCAGCAGCGTAGAAGGCCAAGAGACCCAGTACTTC.

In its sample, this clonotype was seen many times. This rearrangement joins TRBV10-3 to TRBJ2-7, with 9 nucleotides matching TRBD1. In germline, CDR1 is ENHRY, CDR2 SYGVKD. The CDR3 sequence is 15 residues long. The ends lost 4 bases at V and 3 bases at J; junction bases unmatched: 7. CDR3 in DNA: TGTGCCATCAGTGGGCCGGGACAGGGAATCTACGAGCAGTACTTC. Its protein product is CAISGPGQGIYEQYF.

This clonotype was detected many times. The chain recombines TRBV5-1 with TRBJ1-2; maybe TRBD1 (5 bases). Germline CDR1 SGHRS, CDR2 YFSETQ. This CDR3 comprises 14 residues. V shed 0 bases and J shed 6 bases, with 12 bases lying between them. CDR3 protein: CASSLGQGVDGYTF. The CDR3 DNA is TGCGCCAGCAGCTTGGGGCAGGGAGTGGATGGCTACACCTTC.

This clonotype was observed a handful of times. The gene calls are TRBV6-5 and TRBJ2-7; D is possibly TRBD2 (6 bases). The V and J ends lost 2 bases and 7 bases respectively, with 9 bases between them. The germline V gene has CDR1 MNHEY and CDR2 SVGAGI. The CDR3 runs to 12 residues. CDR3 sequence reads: CASSYGDWEQYF. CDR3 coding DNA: TGTGCCAGCAGTTACGGGGACTGGGAGCAGTACTTC.

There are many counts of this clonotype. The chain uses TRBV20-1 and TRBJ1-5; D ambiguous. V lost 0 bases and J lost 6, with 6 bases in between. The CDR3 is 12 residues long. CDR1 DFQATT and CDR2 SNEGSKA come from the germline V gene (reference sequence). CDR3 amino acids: CSARDLGQPQHF. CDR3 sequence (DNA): TGCAGTGCTAGAGACCTGGGTCAGCCCCAGCATTTT.

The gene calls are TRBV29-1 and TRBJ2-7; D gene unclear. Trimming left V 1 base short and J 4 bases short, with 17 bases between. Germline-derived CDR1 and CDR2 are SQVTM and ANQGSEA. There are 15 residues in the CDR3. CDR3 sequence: CSVEVPLRGIYEQYF. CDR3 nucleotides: TGCAGCGTTGAAGTACCTCTACGTGGTATTTACGAGCAGTACTTC.

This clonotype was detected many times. As DNA, the CDR3 is TGTGCCAGCAGTTTAATGGCAGGGAACACTGAAGCTTTCTTT. Translated, it gives CASSLMAGNTEAFF. The chain recombines TRBV12-3 or TRBV12-4 with TRBJ1-1; D gene ambiguous. This CDR3 has 14 amino acids. The V and J ends lost 2 bases and 1 base respectively, with 8 bases between them.

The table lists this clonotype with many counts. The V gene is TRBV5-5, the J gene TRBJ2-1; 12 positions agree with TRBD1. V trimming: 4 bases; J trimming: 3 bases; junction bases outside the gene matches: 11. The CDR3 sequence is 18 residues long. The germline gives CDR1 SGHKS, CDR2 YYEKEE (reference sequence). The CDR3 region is CASSKGQGAPLDYNEQFF. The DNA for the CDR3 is TGTGCCAGCAGCAAGGGACAGGGGGCCCCTCTTGACTACAATGAGCAGTTCTTC.

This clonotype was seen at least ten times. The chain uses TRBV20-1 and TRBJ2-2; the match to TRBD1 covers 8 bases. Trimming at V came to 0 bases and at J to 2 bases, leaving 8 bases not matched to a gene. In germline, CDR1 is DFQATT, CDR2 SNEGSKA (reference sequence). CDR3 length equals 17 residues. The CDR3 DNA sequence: TGCAGTGCTAGAGAGATGTTAGGGACAGGAAACACCGGGGAGCTGTTTTTT. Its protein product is CSAREMLGTGNTGELFF.

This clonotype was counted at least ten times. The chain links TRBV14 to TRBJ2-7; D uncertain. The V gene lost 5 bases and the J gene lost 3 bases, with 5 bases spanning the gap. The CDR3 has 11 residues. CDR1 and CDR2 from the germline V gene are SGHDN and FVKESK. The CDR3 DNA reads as TGTGCCAGCAGCGCAAACTACGAGCAGTACTTC. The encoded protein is CASSANYEQYF.

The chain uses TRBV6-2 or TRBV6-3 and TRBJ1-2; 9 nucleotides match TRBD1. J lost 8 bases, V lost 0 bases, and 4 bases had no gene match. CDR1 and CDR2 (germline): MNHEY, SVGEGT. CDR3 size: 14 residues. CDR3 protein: CASSYSTGGLGYTF. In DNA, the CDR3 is TGTGCCAGCAGTTACTCCACAGGGGGCTTGGGCTACACCTTC.

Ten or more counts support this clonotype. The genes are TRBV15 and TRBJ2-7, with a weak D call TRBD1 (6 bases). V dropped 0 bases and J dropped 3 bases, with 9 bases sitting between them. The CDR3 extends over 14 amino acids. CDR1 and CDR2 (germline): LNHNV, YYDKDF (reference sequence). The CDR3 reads CATSRDGRGYEQYF. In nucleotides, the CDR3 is TGTGCCACCAGCAGAGATGGCAGGGGCTACGAGCAGTACTTC.

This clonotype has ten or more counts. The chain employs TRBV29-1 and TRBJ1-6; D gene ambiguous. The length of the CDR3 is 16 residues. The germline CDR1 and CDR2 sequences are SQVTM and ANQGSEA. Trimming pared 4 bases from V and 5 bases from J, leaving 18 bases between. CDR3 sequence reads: CSVAKPPIIHNSPLHF. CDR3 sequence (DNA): TGCAGCGTTGCGAAGCCACCTATAATCCATAATTCACCCCTCCACTTT.

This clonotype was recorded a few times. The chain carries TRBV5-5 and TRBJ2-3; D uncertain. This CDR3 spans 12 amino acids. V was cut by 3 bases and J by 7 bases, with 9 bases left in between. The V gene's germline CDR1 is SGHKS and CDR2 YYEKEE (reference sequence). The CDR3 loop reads CASSSVLYTQYF. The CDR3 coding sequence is TGTGCCAGCAGCTCTGTCTTGTATACGCAGTATTTT.

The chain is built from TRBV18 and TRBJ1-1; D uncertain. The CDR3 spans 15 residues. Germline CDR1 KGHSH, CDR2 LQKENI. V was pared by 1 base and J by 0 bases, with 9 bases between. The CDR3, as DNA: TGTGCCAGCTCACCACAGCGGTTCCTGAACACTGAAGCTTTCTTT. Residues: CASSPQRFLNTEAFF.

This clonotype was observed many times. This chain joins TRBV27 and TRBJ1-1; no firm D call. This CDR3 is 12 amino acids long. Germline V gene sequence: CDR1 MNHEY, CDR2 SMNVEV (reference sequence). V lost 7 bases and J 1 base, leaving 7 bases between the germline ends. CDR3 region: CASISENTEAFF. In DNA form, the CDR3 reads TGTGCCAGCATCTCGGAGAACACTGAAGCTTTCTTT.

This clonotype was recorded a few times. The CDR3 region is CSVVGTGVGADTQYF. In DNA form, the CDR3 reads TGCAGCGTCGTGGGGACAGGGGTAGGTGCAGATACGCAGTATTTT. The chain joins TRBV29-1 to TRBJ2-3, with 10 bases lining up with TRBD1. The ends lost 6 bases at V and 4 bases at J; junction bases unmatched: 10. The CDR3 has 15 residues. Germline assignment: CDR1 SQVTM and CDR2 ANQGSEA.

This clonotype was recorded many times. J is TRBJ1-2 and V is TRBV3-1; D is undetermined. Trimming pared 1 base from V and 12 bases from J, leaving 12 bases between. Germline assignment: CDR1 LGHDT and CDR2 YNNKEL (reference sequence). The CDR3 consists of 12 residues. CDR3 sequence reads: CASSQGLGKDTF. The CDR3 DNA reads TGTGCCAGCAGCCAAGGATTAGGTAAAGACACCTTC.